This T cell receptor (beta chain) stems from a study of cytomegalovirus exposure and HLA in healthy donors. Points from the study as a whole: Earlier analysis yielded a pattern in which most TCR beta V segments were productive about 87% or about 30% of the time.

About this clone itself: Its cognate antigen is unknown.

There are 12 residues in the CDR3. V lost 2 bases and J 10 bases, leaving 12 bases between the germline ends. Germline assignment: CDR1 SQVTM and CDR2 ANQGSEA. Researchers ran the PCR with 60 Vbeta and 13 Jbeta primers. Under the authors' procedure: The authors later counted approximately 80 million unique TCR beta chains, 9.5 million to 11 million of them shared. Measured with immunoSEQ multiplex PCR; TCRdb has only the in-frame clones, and not every one. The V and J calls and the clone size are those of that table, but D and trimming were determined from the DNA. This table holds some 150,000 clones, around 78% found once.

The receptor was derived from a female donor in good health and CMV-seropositive. Sequenced: PBMCs. The chain couples TRBV29-1 to TRBJ2-1; tentative D call: TRBD1 (6 bases). CDR3 region: CSVERHRVEQFF. As DNA, the CDR3 is TGCAGCGTTGAACGCCACAGGGTGGAGCAGTTCTTC.